These T cell receptor beta chains were read from a single sample in a study of cytomegalovirus exposure and HLA in healthy donors. Some clones are missing from TCRdb's copy, which holds only in-frame ones; the method was immunoSEQ multiplex PCR. The sample lists some 140,000 clones; around 83% were seen once. The sample comprised PBMCs. All receptors derive from a male donor in good health and CMV-seropositive. Each CDR3 is given with its conserved first and last residue. The D gene is left open where the match is weak. The size entry is marked missing in some rows and otherwise reads once, few, many or a size class.

size	D	V	J	DNA	CDR3
NA	NA	TRBV5-4	TRBJ1-1	TGTGCCAGCAGTTCAGGGAGGGTGGGGTACACTGAAGCTTTCTTT	CASSSGRVGYTEAFF
NA	NA	TRBV5-1	TRBJ2-3	TGCGCCAGCAGCTTGGCTGGGGGGGCGGCAGATACGCAGTATTTT	CASSLAGGAADTQYF
NA	NA	TRBV4-2	TRBJ2-1	TGTGCCAGCAGCCAAGCGAGGAAAGCGAGGGCAGGGGGGGAGCAGTTCTTC	CASSQARKARAGGEQFF
NA	NA	TRBV6-5	TRBJ1-1	TGTGCCAGCACCTACTCCGGGACACCGAACACTGAAGCTTTCTTT	CASTYSGTPNTEAFF
NA	TRBD1	TRBV19	TRBJ2-2	TGTGCCAGTACCCCCGGACAGGGGGCGAACGGGGAGCTGTTTTTT	CASTPGQGANGELFF
NA	NA	TRBV7-2	TRBJ2-2	TGTGCCAGCAGCTTAACCAGGCCCAGGGCCTTAAACACCGGGGAGCTGTTTTTT	CASSLTRPRALNTGELFF
NA	TRBD1	TRBV27	TRBJ2-7	TGTGCCAGCAGTTTATCCGGGACAGGGCGCTACGAGCAGTACTTC	CASSLSGTGRYEQYF
NA	NA	TRBV10-2	TRBJ2-5	TGCGCCAGCAGTGAGACGGCCTCGGGGGAGCAGTACTTC	CASSETASGEQYF
NA	TRBD1	TRBV4-3	TRBJ1-6	TGCGCCAGCAGCCAGGGACAGGGCAGCTCACCCCTCCACTTT	CASSQGQGSSPLHF
NA	NA	TRBV7-9	TRBJ1-2	TGTGCCAGCAGCTTACTAGCTAACTATGGCTACACCTTC	CASSLLANYGYTF
once	NA	TRBV7-9	TRBJ2-5	TGTGCCAGCAGCTTAGTTGTGGCAGATCTAGCCCCAGAAGGAGAGACCCAGTACTTC	CASSLVVADLAPEGETQYF
once	NA	TRBV7-8	TRBJ2-1	TGTGCCAGCAGCCCTGGGACTTCCCTCAACTCCTACAATGAGCAGTTCTTC	CASSPGTSLNSYNEQFF
once	NA	TRBV6-5	TRBJ2-3	TGTGCCAGCAGCCGGAGTGGGACAGATACGCAGTATTTT	CASSRSGTDTQYF
NA	TRBD2	TRBV10-1	TRBJ2-7	TGCGCCAGCAGTGAGTCAAAGCGGGATCCCTACGAGCAGTACTTC	CASSESKRDPYEQYF
NA	NA	TRBV5-1	TRBJ2-1	TGCGCCAGCAGCTTGGCCTTGGGGGGGGCGTGGGAGCAGTTCTTC	CASSLALGGAWEQFF
NA	NA	TRBV6-1	TRBJ1-2	TGTGCCAGCAGTGAAGTAGAGAGCTATGGCTACACCTTC	CASSEVESYGYTF
NA	NA	TRBV11-2	TRBJ2-1	TGTGCCAGCAGCTTAGCGGACAATGAGCAGTTCTTC	CASSLADNEQFF
once	TRBD1	TRBV7-9	TRBJ1-2	TGTTCCAGCAGCCCCGACAGGGGTGGCTACACCTTC	CSSSPDRGGYTF
NA	TRBD2	TRBV19	TRBJ2-1	TGTGCCAGTAGTATTGGCGGGGGAAACTCCTACAATGAGCAGTTCTTC	CASSIGGGNSYNEQFF
NA	TRBD1	TRBV6-1	TRBJ2-1	TGTGCCAGTCAACAGGGGAAGGGGCAGTTCTTC	CASQQGKGQFF
few	NA	TRBV27	TRBJ1-4	TGTGCCAGCCGCTCTTACCTGCGGGGTGAAAAACTGTTTTTT	CASRSYLRGEKLFF
NA	TRBD1	TRBV6-5	TRBJ1-2	TGTGCCAGCAGTTACAGGAGGACAGGGCGTATCGGCTACACCTTC	CASSYRRTGRIGYTF
NA	NA	TRBV6-4	TRBJ1-1	TGTGCCAGCAGGAATGACAGGAACACTGAAGCTTTCTTT	CASRNDRNTEAFF
NA	NA	TRBV5-5	TRBJ1-1	TGTGCCAGCAGCTTGGCCGGAGGAGCTTTCTTT	CASSLAGGAFF